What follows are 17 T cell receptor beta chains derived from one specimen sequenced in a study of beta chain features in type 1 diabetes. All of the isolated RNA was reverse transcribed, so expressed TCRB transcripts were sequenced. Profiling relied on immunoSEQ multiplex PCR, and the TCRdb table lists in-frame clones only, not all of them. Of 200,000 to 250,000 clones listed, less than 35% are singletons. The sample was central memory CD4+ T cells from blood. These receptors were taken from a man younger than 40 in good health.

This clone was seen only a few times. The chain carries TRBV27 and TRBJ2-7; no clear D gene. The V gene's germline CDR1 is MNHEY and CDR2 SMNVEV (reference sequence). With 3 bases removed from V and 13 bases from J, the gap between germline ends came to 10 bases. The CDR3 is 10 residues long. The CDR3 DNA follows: TGTGCCAGCAGTTTCCTGGCAGGTTACTTC. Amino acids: CASSFLAGYF.

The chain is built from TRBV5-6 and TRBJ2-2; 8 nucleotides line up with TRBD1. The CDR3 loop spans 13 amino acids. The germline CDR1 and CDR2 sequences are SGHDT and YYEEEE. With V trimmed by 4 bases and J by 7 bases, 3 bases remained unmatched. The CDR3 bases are TGTGCCAGCAGCGAGACAGGGGTCGGGGAGCTGTTTTTT. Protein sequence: CASSETGVGELFF. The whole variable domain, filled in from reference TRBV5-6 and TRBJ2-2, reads DAGVTQSPTHLIKTRGQQVTLRCSPKSGHDTVSWYQQALGQGPQFIFQYYEEEERQRGNFPDRFSGHQFPNYSSELNVNALLLGDSALYLCASSETGVGELFFGEGSRLTVL.

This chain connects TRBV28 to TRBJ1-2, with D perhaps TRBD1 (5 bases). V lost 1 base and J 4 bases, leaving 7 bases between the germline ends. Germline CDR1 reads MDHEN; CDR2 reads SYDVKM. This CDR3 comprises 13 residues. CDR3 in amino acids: CASSLSTAYGYTF. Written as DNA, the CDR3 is TGTGCCAGCAGTTTATCGACAGCCTATGGCTACACCTTC.

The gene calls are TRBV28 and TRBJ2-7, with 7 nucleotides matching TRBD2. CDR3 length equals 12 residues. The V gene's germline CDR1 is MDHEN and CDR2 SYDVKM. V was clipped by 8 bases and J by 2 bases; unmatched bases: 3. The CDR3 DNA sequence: TGTGCCAGCGGGACTAAAACCTACGAGCAGTACTTC. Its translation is CASGTKTYEQYF.

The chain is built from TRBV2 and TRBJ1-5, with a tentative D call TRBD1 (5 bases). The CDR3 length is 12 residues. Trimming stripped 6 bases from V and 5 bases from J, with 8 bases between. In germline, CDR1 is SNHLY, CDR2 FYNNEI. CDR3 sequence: CASRGLDQPQHF. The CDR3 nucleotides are TGTGCCAGCAGGGGGCTGGATCAGCCCCAGCATTTT.

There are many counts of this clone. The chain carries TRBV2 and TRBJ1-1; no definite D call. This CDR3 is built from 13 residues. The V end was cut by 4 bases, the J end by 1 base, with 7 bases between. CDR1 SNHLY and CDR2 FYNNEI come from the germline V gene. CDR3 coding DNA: TGTGCCAGCAGTGGATCAGGGAACACTGAAGCTTTCTTT. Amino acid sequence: CASSGSGNTEAFF.

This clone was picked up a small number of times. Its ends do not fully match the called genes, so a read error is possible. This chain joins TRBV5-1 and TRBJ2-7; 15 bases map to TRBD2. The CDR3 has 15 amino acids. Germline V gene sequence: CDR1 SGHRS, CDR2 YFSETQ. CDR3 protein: CASSGLAGGPTEQYF. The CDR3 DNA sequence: TGTGCCAGCAGCGGACTAGCGGGAGGGCCGACCGAGCAGTACTTC.

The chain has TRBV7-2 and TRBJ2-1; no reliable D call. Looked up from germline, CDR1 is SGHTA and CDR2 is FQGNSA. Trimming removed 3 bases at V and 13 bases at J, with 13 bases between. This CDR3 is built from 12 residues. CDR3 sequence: CASSFERTAQFF. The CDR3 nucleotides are TGTGCCAGCAGCTTTGAGAGGACCGCCCAGTTCTTC.

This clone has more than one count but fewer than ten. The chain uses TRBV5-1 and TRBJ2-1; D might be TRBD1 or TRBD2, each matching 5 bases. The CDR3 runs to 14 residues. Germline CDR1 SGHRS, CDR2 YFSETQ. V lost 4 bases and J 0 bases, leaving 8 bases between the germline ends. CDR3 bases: TGCGCCAGCAGCCGGGGACCCTCCTACAATGAGCAGTTCTTC. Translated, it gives CASSRGPSYNEQFF.

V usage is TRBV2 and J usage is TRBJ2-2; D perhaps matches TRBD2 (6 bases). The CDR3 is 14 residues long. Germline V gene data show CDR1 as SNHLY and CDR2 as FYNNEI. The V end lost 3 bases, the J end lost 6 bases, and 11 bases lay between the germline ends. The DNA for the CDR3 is TGTGCCAGCAGTGATCTCAGGGAGGCCGGGGAGCTGTTTTTT. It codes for CASSDLREAGELFF. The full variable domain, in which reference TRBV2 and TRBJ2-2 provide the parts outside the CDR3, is EPEVTQTPSHQVTQMGQEVILRCVPISNHLYFYWYRQILGQKVEFLVSFYNNEISEKSEIFDDQFSVERPDGSNFTLKIRSTKLEDSAMYFCASSDLREAGELFFGEGSRLTVL.

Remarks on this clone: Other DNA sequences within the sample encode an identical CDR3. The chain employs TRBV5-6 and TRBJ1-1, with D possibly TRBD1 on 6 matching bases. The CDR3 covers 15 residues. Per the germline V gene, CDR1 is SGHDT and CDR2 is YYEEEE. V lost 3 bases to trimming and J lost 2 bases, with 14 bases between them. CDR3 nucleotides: TGTGCCAGCAGCTCTCCGGGACAACTCAACACTGAAGCTTTCTTT. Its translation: CASSSPGQLNTEAFF.

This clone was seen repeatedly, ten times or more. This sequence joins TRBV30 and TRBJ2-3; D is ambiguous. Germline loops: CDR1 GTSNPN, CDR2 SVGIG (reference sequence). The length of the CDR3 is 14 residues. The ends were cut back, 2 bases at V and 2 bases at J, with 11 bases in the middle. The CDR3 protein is CAWSRSEITDTQYF. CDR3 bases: TGTGCCTGGAGTCGGTCGGAGATCACAGATACGCAGTATTTT.

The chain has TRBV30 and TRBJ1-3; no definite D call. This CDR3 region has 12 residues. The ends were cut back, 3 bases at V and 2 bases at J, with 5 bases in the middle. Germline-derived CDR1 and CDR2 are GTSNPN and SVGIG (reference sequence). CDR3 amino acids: CAWRGTGNTIYF. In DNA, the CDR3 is TGTGCCTGGAGGGGGACTGGAAACACCATATATTTT.

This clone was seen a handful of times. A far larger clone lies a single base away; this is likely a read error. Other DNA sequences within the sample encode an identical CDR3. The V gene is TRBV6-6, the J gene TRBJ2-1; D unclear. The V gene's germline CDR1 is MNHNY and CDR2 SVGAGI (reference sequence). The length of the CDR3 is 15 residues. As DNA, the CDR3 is TGCGCCAGCAGTTACGAGGCGAGCTCCTACAATGAGCAGTTCTTC. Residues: CASSYEASSYNEQFF.

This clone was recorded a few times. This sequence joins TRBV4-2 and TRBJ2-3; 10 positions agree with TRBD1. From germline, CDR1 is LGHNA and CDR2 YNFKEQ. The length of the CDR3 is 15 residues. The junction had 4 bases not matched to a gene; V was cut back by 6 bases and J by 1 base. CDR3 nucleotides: TGTGCCAGCAGGGCCGGGACAGGGGGCACAGATACGCAGTATTTT. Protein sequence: CASRAGTGGTDTQYF.

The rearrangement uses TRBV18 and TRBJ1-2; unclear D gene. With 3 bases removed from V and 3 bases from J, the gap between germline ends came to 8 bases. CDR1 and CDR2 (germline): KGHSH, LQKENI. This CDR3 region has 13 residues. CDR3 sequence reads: CASSPANYYGYTF. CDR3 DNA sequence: TGTGCCAGCTCACCCGCCAATTACTATGGCTACACCTTC.

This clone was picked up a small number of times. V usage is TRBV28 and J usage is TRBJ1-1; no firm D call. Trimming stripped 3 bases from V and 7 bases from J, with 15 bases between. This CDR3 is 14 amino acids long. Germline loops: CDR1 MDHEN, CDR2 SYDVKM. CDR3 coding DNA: TGTGCCAGCAGTTTCTCCTCACGTGGGAGTGAAGCTTTCTTT. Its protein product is CASSFSSRGSEAFF.